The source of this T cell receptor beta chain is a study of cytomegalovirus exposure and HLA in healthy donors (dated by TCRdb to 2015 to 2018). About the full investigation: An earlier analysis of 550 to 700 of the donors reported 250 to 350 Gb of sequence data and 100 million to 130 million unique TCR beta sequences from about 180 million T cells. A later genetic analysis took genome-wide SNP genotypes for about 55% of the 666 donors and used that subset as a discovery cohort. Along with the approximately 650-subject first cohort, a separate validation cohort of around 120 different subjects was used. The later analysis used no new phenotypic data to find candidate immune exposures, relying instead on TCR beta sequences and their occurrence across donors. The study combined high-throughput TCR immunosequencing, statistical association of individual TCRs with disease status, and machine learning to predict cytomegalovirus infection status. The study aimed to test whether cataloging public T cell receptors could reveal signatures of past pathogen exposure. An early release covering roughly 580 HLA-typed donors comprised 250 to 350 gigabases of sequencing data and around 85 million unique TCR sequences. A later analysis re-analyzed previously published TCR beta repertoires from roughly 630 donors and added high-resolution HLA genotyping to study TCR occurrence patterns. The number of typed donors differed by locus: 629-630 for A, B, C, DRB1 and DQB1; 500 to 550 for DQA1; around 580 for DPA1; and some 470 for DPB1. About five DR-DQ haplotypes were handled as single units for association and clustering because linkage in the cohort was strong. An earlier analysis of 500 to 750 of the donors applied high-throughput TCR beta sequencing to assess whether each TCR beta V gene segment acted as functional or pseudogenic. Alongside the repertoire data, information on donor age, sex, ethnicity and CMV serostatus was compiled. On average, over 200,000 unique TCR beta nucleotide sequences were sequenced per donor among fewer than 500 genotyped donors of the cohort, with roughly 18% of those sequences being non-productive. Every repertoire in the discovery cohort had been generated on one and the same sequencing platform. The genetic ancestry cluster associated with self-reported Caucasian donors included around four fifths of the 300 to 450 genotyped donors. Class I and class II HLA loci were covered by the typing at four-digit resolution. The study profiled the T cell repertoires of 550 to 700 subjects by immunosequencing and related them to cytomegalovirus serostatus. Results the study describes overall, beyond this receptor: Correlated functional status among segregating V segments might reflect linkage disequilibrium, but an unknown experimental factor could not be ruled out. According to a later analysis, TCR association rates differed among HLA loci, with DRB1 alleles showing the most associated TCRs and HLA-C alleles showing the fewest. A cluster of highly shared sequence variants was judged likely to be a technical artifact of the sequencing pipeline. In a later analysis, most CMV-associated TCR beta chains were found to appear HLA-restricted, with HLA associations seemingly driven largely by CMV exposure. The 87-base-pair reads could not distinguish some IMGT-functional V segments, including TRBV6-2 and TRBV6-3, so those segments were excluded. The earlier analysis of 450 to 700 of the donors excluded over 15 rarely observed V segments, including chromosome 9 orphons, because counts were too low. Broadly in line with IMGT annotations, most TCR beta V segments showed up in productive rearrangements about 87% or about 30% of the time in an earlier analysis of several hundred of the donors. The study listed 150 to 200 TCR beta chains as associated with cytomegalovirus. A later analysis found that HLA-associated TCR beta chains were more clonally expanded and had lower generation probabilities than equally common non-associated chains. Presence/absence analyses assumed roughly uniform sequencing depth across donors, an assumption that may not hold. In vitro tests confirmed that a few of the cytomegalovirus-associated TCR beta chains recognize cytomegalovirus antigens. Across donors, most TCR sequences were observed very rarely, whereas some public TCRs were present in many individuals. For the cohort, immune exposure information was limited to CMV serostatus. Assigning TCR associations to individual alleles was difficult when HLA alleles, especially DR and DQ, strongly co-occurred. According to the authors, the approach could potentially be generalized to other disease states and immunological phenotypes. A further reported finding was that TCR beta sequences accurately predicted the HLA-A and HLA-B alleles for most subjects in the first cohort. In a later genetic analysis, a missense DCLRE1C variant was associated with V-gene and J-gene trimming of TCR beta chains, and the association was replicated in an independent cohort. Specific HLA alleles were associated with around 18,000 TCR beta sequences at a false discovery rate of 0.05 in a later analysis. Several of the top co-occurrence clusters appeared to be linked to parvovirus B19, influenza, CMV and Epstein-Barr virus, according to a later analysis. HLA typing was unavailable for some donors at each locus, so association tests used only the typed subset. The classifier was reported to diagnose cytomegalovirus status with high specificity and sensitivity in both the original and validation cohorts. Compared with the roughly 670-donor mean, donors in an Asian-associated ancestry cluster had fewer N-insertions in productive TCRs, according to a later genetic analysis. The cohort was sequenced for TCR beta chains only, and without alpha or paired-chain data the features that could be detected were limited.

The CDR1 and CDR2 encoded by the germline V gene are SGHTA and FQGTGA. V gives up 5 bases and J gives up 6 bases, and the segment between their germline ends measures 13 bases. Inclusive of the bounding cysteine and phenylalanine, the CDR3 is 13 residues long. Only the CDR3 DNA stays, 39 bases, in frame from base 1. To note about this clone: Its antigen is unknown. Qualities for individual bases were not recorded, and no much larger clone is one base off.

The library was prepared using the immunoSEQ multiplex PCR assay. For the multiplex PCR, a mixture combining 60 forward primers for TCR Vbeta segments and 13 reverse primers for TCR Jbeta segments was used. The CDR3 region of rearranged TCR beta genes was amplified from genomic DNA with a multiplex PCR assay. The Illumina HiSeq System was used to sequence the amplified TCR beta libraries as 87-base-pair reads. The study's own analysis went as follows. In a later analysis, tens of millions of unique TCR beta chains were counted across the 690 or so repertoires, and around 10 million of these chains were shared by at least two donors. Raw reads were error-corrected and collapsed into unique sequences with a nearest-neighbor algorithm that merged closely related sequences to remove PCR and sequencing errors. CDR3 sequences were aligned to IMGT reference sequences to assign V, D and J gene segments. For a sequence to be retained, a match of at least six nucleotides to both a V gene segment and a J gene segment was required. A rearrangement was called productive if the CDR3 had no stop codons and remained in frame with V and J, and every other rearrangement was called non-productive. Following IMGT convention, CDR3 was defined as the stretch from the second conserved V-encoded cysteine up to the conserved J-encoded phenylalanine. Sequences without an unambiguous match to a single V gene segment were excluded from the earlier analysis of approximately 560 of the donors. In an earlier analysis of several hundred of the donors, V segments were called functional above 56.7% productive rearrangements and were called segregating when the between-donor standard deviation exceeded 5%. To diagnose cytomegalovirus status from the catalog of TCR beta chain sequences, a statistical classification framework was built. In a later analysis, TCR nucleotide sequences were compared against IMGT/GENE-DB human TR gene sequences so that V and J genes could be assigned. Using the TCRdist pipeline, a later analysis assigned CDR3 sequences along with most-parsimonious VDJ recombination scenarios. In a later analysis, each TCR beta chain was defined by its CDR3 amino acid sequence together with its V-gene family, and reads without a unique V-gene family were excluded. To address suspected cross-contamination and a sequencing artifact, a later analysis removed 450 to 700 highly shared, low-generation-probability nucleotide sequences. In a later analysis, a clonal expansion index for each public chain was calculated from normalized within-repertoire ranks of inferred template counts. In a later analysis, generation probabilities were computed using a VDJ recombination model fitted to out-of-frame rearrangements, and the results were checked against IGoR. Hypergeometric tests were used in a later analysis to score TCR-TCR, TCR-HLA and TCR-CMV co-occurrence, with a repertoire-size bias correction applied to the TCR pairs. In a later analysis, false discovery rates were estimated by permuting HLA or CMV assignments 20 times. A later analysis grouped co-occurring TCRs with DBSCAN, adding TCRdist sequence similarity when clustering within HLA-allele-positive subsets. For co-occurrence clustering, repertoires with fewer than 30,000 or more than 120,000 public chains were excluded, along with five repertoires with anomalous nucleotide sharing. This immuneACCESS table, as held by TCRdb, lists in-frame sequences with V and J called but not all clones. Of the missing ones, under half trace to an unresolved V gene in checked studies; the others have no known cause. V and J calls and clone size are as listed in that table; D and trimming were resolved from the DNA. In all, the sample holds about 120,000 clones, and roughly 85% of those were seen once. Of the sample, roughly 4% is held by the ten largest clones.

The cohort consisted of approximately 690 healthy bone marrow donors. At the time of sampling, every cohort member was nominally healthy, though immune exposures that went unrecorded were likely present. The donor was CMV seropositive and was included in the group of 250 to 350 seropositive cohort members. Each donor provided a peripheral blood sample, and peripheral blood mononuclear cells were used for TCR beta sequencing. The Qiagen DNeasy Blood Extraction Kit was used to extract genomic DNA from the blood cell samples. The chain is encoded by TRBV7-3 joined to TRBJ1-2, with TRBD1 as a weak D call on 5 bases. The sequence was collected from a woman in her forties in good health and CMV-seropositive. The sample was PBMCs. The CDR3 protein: CASSQVRGHGYTF. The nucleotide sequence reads TGTGCCAGCAGCCAAGTTAGGGGCCATGGCTACACCTTC.